The 12 T cell receptor beta chains below come from one sample, sequenced in a study of T cell changes during pregnancy in multiple sclerosis. TCRdb's table, derived via immunoSEQ multiplex PCR, lists solely in-frame clones and lacks some. The sample contains some 67,000 clones, more than 85% of which appear only once. The source material was peripheral blood, sampled in the first trimester of pregnancy. These receptors were collected from a female donor with multiple sclerosis, enrolled in a pregnancy study.

The chain joins TRBV9 to TRBJ1-6; TRBD1 agrees at 7 bases. J lost 5 bases, V lost 2 bases, and 4 bases had no gene match. CDR1 is SGDLS, CDR2 YYNGEE, per germline. The CDR3 has 15 amino acids. The CDR3 here is CASSVRDRNNSPLHF. In DNA form, the CDR3 reads TGTGCCAGCAGCGTCCGGGACAGAAATAATTCACCCCTCCACTTT. The complete variable domain, with remaining parts taken from reference TRBV9 and TRBJ1-6, reads DSGVTQTPKHLITATGQRVTLRCSPRSGDLSVYWYQQSLDQGLQFLIQYYNGEERAKGNILERFSAQQFPDLHSELNLSSLELGDSALYFCASSVRDRNNSPLHFGNGTRLTVT.

The gene calls are TRBV9 and TRBJ1-1, with TRBD1 matching 7 bases. CDR3 length: 15 residues. The V gene end was trimmed by 0 bases and the J gene end by 0 bases; junction bases not matched to a gene: 2. Germline-derived CDR1 and CDR2 are SGDLS and YYNGEE. The CDR3 coding sequence is TGTGCCAGCAGCGTAGCCCAGGGGGTGAACACTGAAGCTTTCTTT. Encoded protein: CASSVAQGVNTEAFF. Full variable domain (remainder filled in from reference TRBV9 and TRBJ1-1): DSGVTQTPKHLITATGQRVTLRCSPRSGDLSVYWYQQSLDQGLQFLIQYYNGEERAKGNILERFSAQQFPDLHSELNLSSLELGDSALYFCASSVAQGVNTEAFFGQGTRLTVV.

The chain is built from TRBV27 and TRBJ1-5; D may be TRBD1 (6 bases). This CDR3 region has 15 residues. From germline, CDR1 is MNHEY and CDR2 SMNVEV (reference sequence). V shed 4 bases and J shed 0 bases, with 10 bases lying between them. Here the CDR3 reads CASSWTVNSNQPQHF. CDR3 coding DNA: TGTGCCAGCAGTTGGACAGTTAATAGCAATCAGCCCCAGCATTTT.

The J gene is TRBJ2-5, the V gene TRBV2, with TRBD2 identical over 7 bases. Germline-derived CDR1 and CDR2 are SNHLY and FYNNEI. This CDR3 comprises 12 residues. The V gene end was trimmed by 8 bases and the J gene end by 3 bases; junction bases not matched to a gene: 3. This CDR3 is CASGLEKETQYF. The DNA for the CDR3 is TGTGCCAGCGGACTAGAAAAAGAGACCCAGTACTTC.

The chain links TRBV5-1 to TRBJ2-5; D is perhaps TRBD1 (5 bases). Germline-derived CDR1 and CDR2 are SGHRS and YFSETQ. This CDR3 region has 15 residues. Trimming removed 0 bases from V and 5 bases from J, with 14 bases in between. The CDR3 nucleotides read TGCGCCAGCAGCTTGGTGCCAGGGTTTGAGGAGACCCAGTACTTC. Its translation is CASSLVPGFEETQYF.

This rearrangement joins TRBV30 to TRBJ1-2; D remains ambiguous. The CDR3 runs to 13 residues. The V end lost 2 bases, the J end lost 0 bases, and 7 bases lay between the germline ends. Germline CDR1 reads GTSNPN; CDR2 reads SVGIG (reference sequence). The CDR3 reads CAWSSGSNYGYTF. CDR3 in DNA: TGTGCCTGGAGTTCGGGTTCTAACTATGGCTACACCTTC.

This clone is a singleton in its sample. The rearrangement joins TRBV13 to TRBJ1-6; D remains ambiguous. The germline CDR1 and CDR2 sequences are PRHDT and FYEKMQ (reference sequence). The V and J ends lost 5 bases and 4 bases respectively, with 3 bases between them. The CDR3 covers 12 residues. The chain's CDR3 is CASSLYNSPLHF. DNA for the CDR3: TGTGCCAGCAGCCTGTATAATTCACCCCTCCACTTT.

The chain carries TRBV6-1 and TRBJ1-2; D is perhaps TRBD1 (5 bases). V was cut by 4 bases and J by 7 bases, with 22 bases left in between. Germline CDR1 and CDR2: MNHNS and SASEGT. The CDR3 is 16 residues long. The CDR3 loop reads CASSANAFPEGSGYTF. The DNA of the CDR3 is TGTGCCAGCAGTGCCAACGCTTTTCCGGAGGGGTCTGGCTACACCTTC.

The chain joins TRBV13 to TRBJ2-1; 11 nucleotides align to TRBD1. CDR1 and CDR2 from the germline V gene are PRHDT and FYEKMQ (reference sequence). The CDR3 contains 16 residues. J lost 7 bases, V lost 5 bases, and 10 bases had no gene match. The CDR3 is CASSRPPGTGGNEQFF. In DNA, the CDR3 is TGTGCCAGCAGCCGACCCCCCGGGACAGGGGGAAATGAGCAGTTCTTC.

The genes are TRBV9 and TRBJ2-3; 11 positions match TRBD2. In germline, CDR1 is SGDLS, CDR2 YYNGEE. This CDR3 has 17 residues. V was pared by 0 bases and J by 4 bases, with 7 bases of the junction left unmatched. CDR3 DNA: TGTGCCAGCAGCGTAGGGGTAGCGGGGGGGCGGGCAGATACGCAGTATTTT. It yields the protein CASSVGVAGGRADTQYF.

This chain connects TRBV2 to TRBJ2-3; TRBD2 might be the D (6 bases). Germline values: CDR1 SNHLY, CDR2 FYNNEI. V shed 8 bases and J shed 5 bases, with 14 bases lying between them. This CDR3 comprises 13 residues. CDR3 nucleotides: TGTGCCAGCCGCATTCCGGGACTAGATACGCAGTATTTT. Protein sequence: CASRIPGLDTQYF.

This chain joins TRBV19 and TRBJ1-2; 9 bases agree with TRBD1. Trimming cost V 5 bases and J 8 bases; bases outside gene matches: 6. This CDR3 has 13 residues. Germline CDR1 reads LNHDA; CDR2 reads SQIVND (reference sequence). CDR3 in DNA: TGTGCCAGTAGTGCACAGGGGGCTGGGGGCTACACCTTC. Translating gives CASSAQGAGGYTF.